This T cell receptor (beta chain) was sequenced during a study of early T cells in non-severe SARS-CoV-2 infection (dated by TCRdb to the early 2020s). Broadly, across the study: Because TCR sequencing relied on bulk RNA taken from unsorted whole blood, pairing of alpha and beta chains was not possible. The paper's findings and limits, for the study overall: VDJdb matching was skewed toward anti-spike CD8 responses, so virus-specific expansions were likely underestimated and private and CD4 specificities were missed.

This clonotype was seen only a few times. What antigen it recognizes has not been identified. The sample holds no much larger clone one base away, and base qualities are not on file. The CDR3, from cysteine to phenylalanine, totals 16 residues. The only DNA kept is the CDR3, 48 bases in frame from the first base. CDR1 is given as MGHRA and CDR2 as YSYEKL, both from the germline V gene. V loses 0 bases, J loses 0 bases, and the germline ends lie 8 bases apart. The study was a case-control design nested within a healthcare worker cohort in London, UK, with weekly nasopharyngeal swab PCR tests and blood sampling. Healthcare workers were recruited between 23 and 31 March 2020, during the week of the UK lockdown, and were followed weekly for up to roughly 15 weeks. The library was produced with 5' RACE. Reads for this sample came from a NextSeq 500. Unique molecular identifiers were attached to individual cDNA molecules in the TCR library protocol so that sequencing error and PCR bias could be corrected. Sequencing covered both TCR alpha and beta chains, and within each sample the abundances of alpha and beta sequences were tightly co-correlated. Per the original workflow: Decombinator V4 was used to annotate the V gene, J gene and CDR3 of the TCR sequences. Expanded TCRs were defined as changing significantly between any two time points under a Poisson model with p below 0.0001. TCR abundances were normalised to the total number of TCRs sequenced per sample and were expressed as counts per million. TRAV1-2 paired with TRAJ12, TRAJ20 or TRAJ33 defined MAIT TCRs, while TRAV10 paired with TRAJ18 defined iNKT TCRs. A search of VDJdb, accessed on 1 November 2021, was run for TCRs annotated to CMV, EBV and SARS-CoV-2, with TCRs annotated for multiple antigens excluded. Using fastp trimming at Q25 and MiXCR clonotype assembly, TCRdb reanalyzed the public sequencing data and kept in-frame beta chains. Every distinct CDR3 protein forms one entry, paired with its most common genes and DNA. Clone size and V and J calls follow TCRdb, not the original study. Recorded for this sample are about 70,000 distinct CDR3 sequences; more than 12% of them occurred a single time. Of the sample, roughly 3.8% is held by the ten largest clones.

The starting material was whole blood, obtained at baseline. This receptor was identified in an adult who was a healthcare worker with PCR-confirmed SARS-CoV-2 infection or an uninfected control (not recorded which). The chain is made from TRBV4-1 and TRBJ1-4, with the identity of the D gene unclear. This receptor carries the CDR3 CASSQDDGATNEKLFF. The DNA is TGCGCCAGCAGCCAAGATGATGGGGCAACTAATGAAAAACTGTTTTTT.